The T cell receptor beta chain under discussion was sequenced for a study of vaccination effects on CD4 cells after COVID-19. Across the study: Relative to the second dose, post-vaccine samples were obtained a median of 72 days later.

The CDR3 spans 13 residues. Trimming stripped 1 base from V and 1 base from J, with 4 bases between. Per the germline V gene, CDR1 is SGHVS and CDR2 is FQNEAQ. Clones were read by immunoSEQ multiplex PCR, and TCRdb kept only the in-frame ones, dropping some. The sample lists some 61,000 clones, roughly 80% occurring once. Comment on this clone: Its antigen is not identified.

Antigen-specific CD4+ T cells were expanded (with viral peptide pools) by the ViraFEST assay ahead of sequencing. At the end of less than 12 days of culture, CD4+ T cells were isolated. Participants got two doses of BNT162b2 or mRNA-1273 vaccine. Vaccinated participants had no history of SARS-CoV-2 infection and tested negative for nucleocapsid antibodies. With 10 ug/ml peptides and about 9.2 IU/ml IL-2, some 2 million PBMC per well were cultured. The authors replaced half the medium with IL-2 medium on days 3 and 7. The clonotype originates from a human donor who received a COVID-19 vaccine. The chain carries TRBV7-8 and TRBJ1-1, with D hard to call. Sequenced here: CD4+ T cells from PBMCs cultured with HCoV-OC43 spike peptides, sampled after COVID-19 vaccination. Regarding subset: HCoV-OC43 spike overlapping peptide pool stimulation. CDR3 loop: CASSLGTNTEAFF. CDR3 coding DNA: TGTGCCAGCAGCTTAGGCACGAACACTGAAGCTTTCTTT.